This TCR beta chain appears in the sequencing data of a study of blood T cells in healthy people across ages (dated by TCRdb to between 2014 and 2017). Background for the entire study: In model experiments, template switching captured about one uniquely barcoded TCR beta cDNA molecule for every two T cells. Using deep sequencing normalized with unique cDNA molecular identifiers, the study measured how TCR beta repertoire diversity changes with age. For two donors (one aged 18 to 30 and one aged 80 or older), the study analyzed two additional independent replicas of 1 million unique cDNA reads from the same blood draw. The donors were divided into four age groups: young (average around 16 years), middle-aged (about 39), aged (62) and long-lived (82). To avoid experimental bias, donors of different ages were distributed randomly across sequencing lanes. Study-wide findings and limitations: Observed TCR beta diversity per million T cells fell roughly linearly with age, and a significant reduction was already apparent by age approximately 40. Compared with the aged group, the long-lived group had more naive CD4+ T cells, fewer expanded clones and increased TCR diversity, a pattern suggesting age selection. Conclusive comparison of naive and antigen-experienced compartments was prevented by the profiling of bulk unsorted PBMCs. Because the CMV infection status of the donors was unknown, age-related changes in expanded clonotypes may potentially have been confounded. Estimates of total diversity from one million sequenced T cells were regarded as lower bounds and underestimates. Observed TCR beta diversity correlated strongly with the percentage of naive T cells measured by flow cytometry.

The table lists this clonotype with a few counts. The antigen this receptor binds is unknown. Per-base quality was not reported, and no clone a single base away is much larger than it. Library prep was done by 5' RACE. These reads were obtained on an Illumina HiSeq 2500. A second PCR of about 6 to 11 cycles was performed with a sample-barcoded 5' primer and a J-beta primer mix. Each TCR beta cDNA molecule received a unique molecular identifier from a template-switch 5' adaptor carrying 12 random nucleotides. At least 2.5 million CDR3-containing paired-end reads were obtained from each sample. The Mint cDNA synthesis kit, primed by a TRBC-specific oligonucleotide, was used to synthesize first-strand cDNA from all RNA. All cDNA was treated with uracil-DNA glycosylase and then went through a first 18-cycle PCR with the universal primers M1SS and BC2_uni_R. The published analysis was carried out like this. For normalization, 1 million high-quality reads, each with a distinct molecular identifier, were randomly selected from each sample. Instead of being binned into consensus sequences, reads with shared molecular identifiers were discarded. MiTCR, set to a Q25 quality threshold and the strictest error-elimination algorithm, was used for CDR3 identification, clonotype clustering and error correction. Lower-bound total TCR beta diversity was estimated with a nonparametric unseen species model using Euler transformation. The raw public data were reprocessed by TCRdb itself: fastp quality trimming at Q25, MiXCR clonotype calling, in-frame beta chains only. One record per CDR3 amino acid sequence lists the most common genes and DNA. TCRdb assigned the V and J calls; the authors' analysis was not used. Recorded for this sample are about 570,000 distinct CDR3 sequences; 27% of them occurred a single time. Around a sixth of the sample lies in the top ten.

V is clipped by 0 bases and J by 7 bases, and the sequence between their germline boundaries is 15 bases long. The CDR3 starts with the cysteine, ends with the phenylalanine, and has 15 residues. The read is trimmed to its CDR3 DNA, 45 bases read in frame from base 1. For CDR1 and CDR2, the germline V gene lists LGHNA and YSLEER. The approximately 39 donors, aged about 6 to 95 years, were systemically healthy Caucasian individuals from Russia. Each donor gave approximately 9.4 milliliters of peripheral blood, drawn into EDTA-treated Vacutainer tubes. Ficoll-Paque density-gradient centrifugation was used to isolate PBMCs, with at least 6.5 million obtained per sample. Trizol reagent was used to extract total RNA from PBMCs, with at least 6 micrograms per sample. For every donor, an aliquot of PBMCs went through flow cytometry to measure the percentages of naive CD45RAhigh/CD27high T cells.

Sequenced input: blood. This clonotype was sampled from a woman aged 70-85 years in good health. The sequence links TRBV4-3 to TRBJ2-5; the best D guess is TRBD1, with 5 bases matching. This receptor carries the CDR3 CASSQDGRTSGTQYF. The DNA sequence is as follows: TGCGCCAGCAGCCAAGATGGACGGACATCCGGGACCCAGTACTTC.